This T cell receptor beta chain was recorded in a study of beta chain features in type 1 diabetes. Overall study context: The patients were much like the healthy donors in age, gender and cell yields.

On this clone itself: The antigen remains unidentified.

V was clipped by 0 bases and J by 4 bases; unmatched bases: 9. CDR1 and CDR2 from the germline V gene are SGHNT and YYREEE (reference sequence). The CDR3 is made up of 17 amino acids. Study-level findings and limits: A potential influence of HLA type upon TCRB rearrangement remained unresolved herein. TCRB CDR3 length was moderately but significantly reduced in all four CD4+ subsets of Type 1 diabetes patients. Naive, central memory and Treg TCRB repertoires seemed to resemble each other more closely in patients than they did in healthy donors.

TCRB transcripts that were expressed got sequenced, as all of the isolated RNA had been reverse transcribed. An average of around 3.5 million reads was obtained for naive, central memory and regulatory T cell samples. The data were produced by immunoSEQ multiplex PCR, yet TCRdb's version contains in-frame clones alone and is incomplete. The data contain some 160,000 clones, 6.5% to 10% of them singletons. The sequence was obtained from a woman aged 18-35 years with type 1 diabetes. The sequenced sample was central memory CD4+ T cells from blood. This chain uses TRBV5-4 with TRBJ2-2; TRBD1 agrees at 7 bases. The DNA for the CDR3 is TGTGCCAGCAGCTTGGGAGTCGGACAGGACAGCACCGGGGAGCTGTTTTTT. This gives the protein CASSLGVGQDSTGELFF.